This is a list of T cell receptor beta chains from one sample in a study of cytomegalovirus exposure and HLA in healthy donors. Sequencing was performed with immunoSEQ multiplex PCR; in TCRdb, only in-frame clones are kept and a portion is missing. The sample records about 160,000 clones, about three quarters being singletons. The sample comprised PBMCs. The origin of the receptors is a young man in good health and CMV-seropositive. The CDR3 runs from the conserved cysteine through the conserved F or W. D genes are given only for firm matches. Expanded clones are given a class, and other clones once, few, many or no size at all.

d_gene,v_gene,abundance,j_gene,CDR3aa,CDR3nt
TRBD2,TRBV28,few,TRBJ2-1,CASSLLAGAGSEQFF,TGTGCCAGCAGTTTGCTAGCGGGAGCAGGGAGTGAGCAGTTCTTC
NA,TRBV27,NA,TRBJ1-2,CASSFSGVGYGYTF,TGTGCCAGCAGTTTCTCGGGGGTAGGGTATGGCTACACCTTC
TRBD2,TRBV5-4,NA,TRBJ2-2,CASSPGGLANTGELFF,TGTGCCAGCAGTCCCGGGGGACTAGCGAACACCGGGGAGCTGTTTTTT
TRBD1,TRBV28,NA,TRBJ1-2,CASQTGVGYGYTF,TGTGCCAGCCAAACAGGGGTCGGGTATGGCTACACCTTC
TRBD1,TRBV14,few,TRBJ1-2,CASSPDRVRYTF,TGTGCCAGCAGCCCGGACAGGGTGAGGTACACCTTC
NA,TRBV19,NA,TRBJ1-5,CASSTLREGVYSNQPQHF,TGTGCCAGTAGTACCCTCCGGGAGGGTGTCTATAGCAATCAGCCCCAGCATTTT
NA,TRBV30,few,TRBJ1-6,CAWSVQSPLHF,TGTGCCTGGAGTGTACAATCACCCCTCCACTTT
TRBD1,TRBV7-9,NA,TRBJ1-1,CASSLDRGNTEAFF,TGTGCCAGCAGCTTGGACAGGGGGAACACTGAAGCTTTCTTT
TRBD1,TRBV28,once,TRBJ2-1,CASSTPTGKIYNEQFF,TGTGCCAGCAGTACTCCGACAGGGAAGATCTACAATGAGCAGTTCTTC
NA,TRBV2,NA,TRBJ2-2,CASSEEGGAGGELFF,TGTGCCAGCAGTGAAGAGGGGGGGGCAGGCGGGGAGCTGTTTTTT
NA,TRBV5-1,NA,TRBJ1-1,CASSLVGPSGPNTEAFF,TGCGCCAGCAGCTTGGTTGGCCCGAGCGGACCGAACACTGAAGCTTTCTTT
TRBD2,TRBV4-1,NA,TRBJ2-3,CASSPGLASTDTQYF,TGCGCCAGCAGCCCGGGACTAGCAAGCACAGATACGCAGTATTTT
NA,TRBV4-2,NA,TRBJ1-5,CASSQESGYGNQPQHF,TGTGCCAGCAGCCAAGAGTCCGGTTATGGCAATCAGCCCCAGCATTTT
NA,TRBV28,NA,TRBJ2-5,CASSSTEGETQYF,TGTGCCAGCAGTTCGACAGAAGGGGAGACCCAGTACTTC
NA,TRBV19,NA,TRBJ1-1,CASTSDRAFGKFLGTEAFF,NA
TRBD2,TRBV5-1,NA,TRBJ2-5,CASSELAGGQETQYF,TGCGCCAGCAGCGAACTAGCGGGAGGGCAAGAGACCCAGTACTTC
TRBD1,TRBV6-1,once,TRBJ1-2,CASSTLDRDYGYTF,TGTGCCAGCAGCACTCTTGACAGGGACTATGGCTACACCTTC
NA,TRBV5-4,NA,TRBJ1-1,CASSFQGKNTEAFF,TGTGCCAGCAGCTTTCAGGGAAAGAACACTGAAGCTTTCTTT
TRBD1,TRBV2,NA,TRBJ1-3,CASSEDRGTGNTIYF,TGTGCCAGCAGTGAAGACAGGGGGACGGGAAACACCATATATTTT
NA,TRBV25-1,NA,TRBJ1-5,CASSLSGGAGNQPQHF,TGTGCCAGTTCTCTTTCGGGGGGGGCGGGCAATCAGCCCCAGCATTTT
NA,TRBV19,few,TRBJ1-4,CASSTGGWYEKLFF,TGTGCCAGTAGTACCGGGGGATGGTACGAAAAACTGTTTTTT
NA,TRBV6-1,NA,TRBJ2-5,CASSESRVQETQYF,TGTGCCAGCAGTGAATCGAGAGTCCAAGAGACCCAGTACTTC
TRBD1,TRBV7-7,NA,TRBJ2-2,CASSRQSGTGDAGELFF,TGTGCTAGCAGCCGACAGAGCGGGACAGGGGACGCCGGGGAGCTGTTTTTT
TRBD2,TRBV9,NA,TRBJ2-5,CASSGLAGGSETQYF,TGTGCCAGCAGCGGACTAGCGGGGGGTTCAGAGACCCAGTACTTC
TRBD2,TRBV7-2,NA,TRBJ2-3,CASSLVSGGAPDTQYF,TGTGCCAGCAGCTTAGTTTCCGGGGGGGCCCCAGATACGCAGTATTTT
NA,TRBV19,NA,TRBJ2-3,CASSPRTSRNTDTQYF,TGTGCCAGTAGTCCCCGCACTTCACGAAACACAGATACGCAGTATTTT
TRBD1,TRBV9,few,TRBJ1-2,CASSVRQTGDYGYTF,TGTGCCAGCAGCGTGCGTCAGACAGGGGACTATGGCTACACCTTC
NA,TRBV5-6,NA,TRBJ1-1,CASSLPGDTEAFF,TGTGCCAGCAGCTTGCCAGGGGACACTGAAGCTTTCTTT
NA,TRBV11-1,NA,TRBJ2-2,CASSLGASASTGELFF,TGTGCCAGCAGCTTAGGGGCTAGCGCCTCCACCGGGGAGCTGTTTTTT
NA,TRBV6-4,NA,TRBJ2-2,CASRLKTGTGELFF,TGTGCCAGCAGACTAAAAACAGGGACCGGGGAGCTGTTTTTT
NA,TRBV9,NA,TRBJ1-1,CASSASGGLNTEAFF,TGTGCCAGCAGCGCCAGTGGGGGCCTGAACACTGAAGCTTTCTTT
NA,TRBV6-5,few,TRBJ2-3,CASSYIARSSTQYF,TGTGCCAGCAGTTACATTGCTAGGTCCTCTACGCAGTATTTT
NA,TRBV29-1,few,TRBJ2-1,CSVEGERASHNEQFF,TGCAGCGTTGAAGGTGAGAGGGCATCCCACAATGAGCAGTTCTTC
TRBD1,TRBV7-9,NA,TRBJ1-2,CASSLISGQGNYGYTF,TGTGCCAGCAGCTTGATTTCGGGACAGGGTAACTATGGCTACACCTTC
NA,TRBV2,few,TRBJ2-1,CASSATLKGSNEQFF,TGTGCCAGCAGTGCGACTCTTAAAGGGAGCAATGAGCAGTTCTTC
TRBD1,TRBV6-5,NA,TRBJ1-4,CASSFTGVDEKLFF,TGTGCCAGCAGTTTTACAGGGGTGGATGAAAAACTGTTTTTT
TRBD1,TRBV5-1,NA,TRBJ1-1,CASSPDRTGDTEAFF,TGCGCCAGCAGCCCGGACCGGACAGGGGACACTGAAGCTTTCTTT
NA,TRBV29-1,NA,TRBJ2-1,CSADGQTYNEQFF,TGCAGCGCGGATGGACAGACGTACAATGAGCAGTTCTTC
NA,TRBV11-1,NA,TRBJ1-2,CASSRGGNYGYTF,TGTGCCAGCAGCAGGGGGGGAAACTATGGCTACACCTTC
NA,TRBV10-3,NA,TRBJ2-5,CAISDWAQGTPETQYF,TGTGCCATCAGTGACTGGGCGCAGGGTACCCCGGAGACCCAGTACTTC
NA,TRBV7-2,NA,TRBJ1-2,CASRKGGGYGYTF,TGTGCCAGCAGGAAGGGGGGGGGCTATGGCTACACCTTC
NA,TRBV29-1,NA,TRBJ1-1,CSLLARGGTEAFF,TGCAGCCTCCTGGCGAGGGGAGGCACTGAAGCTTTCTTT
NA,TRBV6-5,once,TRBJ2-5,CASSLRLIETQYF,TGTGCCAGCAGCCTACGATTGATCGAGACCCAGTACTTC
TRBD1,TRBV5-1,few,TRBJ1-2,CASSLGQGPFGYTF,TGCGCCAGCAGCTTGGGACAGGGACCTTTCGGCTACACCTTC
NA,TRBV12-5,once,TRBJ1-1,CASGPLTWTPEAFF,TGTGCTAGTGGTCCGCTGACCTGGACACCTGAAGCTTTCTTT
NA,TRBV4-2,NA,TRBJ1-5,CASSQDSYNQPQHF,TGTGCCAGCAGCCAAGACAGTTACAATCAGCCCCAGCATTTT
TRBD1,TRBV5-6,NA,TRBJ1-5,CASSFKGDSPNQPQHF,TGTGCCAGCAGCTTTAAGGGGGACAGCCCCAATCAGCCCCAGCATTTT
TRBD1,TRBV10-3,once,TRBJ1-1,CAISDLSGRGTDTEAFF,TGTGCCATCAGTGACCTTAGCGGCAGGGGGACTGATACTGAAGCTTTCTTT
NA,TRBV18,NA,TRBJ1-1,CASSRGTIDTEAFF,TGTGCCAGCTCACGGGGCACAATCGACACTGAAGCTTTCTTT
NA,TRBV11-2,NA,TRBJ2-5,CASSLGAGQETQYF,TGTGCCAGCAGCTTAGGGGCGGGACAAGAGACCCAGTACTTC
TRBD1,TRBV7-2,NA,TRBJ1-5,CASSVTGTGNNQPQHF,TGTGCCAGCAGCGTAACCGGGACAGGCAACAATCAGCCCCAGCATTTT
TRBD2,TRBV6-6,NA,TRBJ2-3,CASSYQTSGAPDTQYF,TGTGCCAGCAGTTACCAGACTAGCGGGGCGCCAGATACGCAGTATTTT
NA,TRBV2,few,TRBJ1-5,CASRPGALDDQPQHF,TGTGCCAGCAGACCAGGGGCCCTAGATGATCAGCCCCAGCATTTT
TRBD2,TRBV28,few,TRBJ2-6,CASTGLAGALYSGANVLTF,TGTGCCAGCACCGGACTAGCGGGGGCCCTCTACTCTGGGGCCAACGTCCTGACTTTC
NA,TRBV19,few,TRBJ1-5,CASRSSNQPQHF,TGTGCCAGTAGGAGTAGCAATCAGCCCCAGCATTTT
NA,TRBV11-3,NA,TRBJ1-2,CASSLYGYTF,TGTGCCAGCAGCCTTTATGGCTACACCTTC
NA,TRBV18,NA,TRBJ2-3,CASSPPYIGGRTDTQYF,TGTGCCAGCTCACCACCCTATATCGGGGGGCGCACAGATACGCAGTATTTT
NA,TRBV28,NA,TRBJ1-3,CASRAGDNLGNTIYF,TGTGCCAGCAGGGCTGGGGACAACTTAGGAAACACCATATATTTT
NA,TRBV5-4,NA,TRBJ2-2,CASSFSRELFF,TGTGCCAGCAGCTTCTCTCGGGAGCTGTTTTTT
NA,TRBV7-2,NA,TRBJ1-6,CASSLQGYNSPLHF,TGTGCCAGCAGCTTACAGGGGTATAATTCACCCCTCCACTTT